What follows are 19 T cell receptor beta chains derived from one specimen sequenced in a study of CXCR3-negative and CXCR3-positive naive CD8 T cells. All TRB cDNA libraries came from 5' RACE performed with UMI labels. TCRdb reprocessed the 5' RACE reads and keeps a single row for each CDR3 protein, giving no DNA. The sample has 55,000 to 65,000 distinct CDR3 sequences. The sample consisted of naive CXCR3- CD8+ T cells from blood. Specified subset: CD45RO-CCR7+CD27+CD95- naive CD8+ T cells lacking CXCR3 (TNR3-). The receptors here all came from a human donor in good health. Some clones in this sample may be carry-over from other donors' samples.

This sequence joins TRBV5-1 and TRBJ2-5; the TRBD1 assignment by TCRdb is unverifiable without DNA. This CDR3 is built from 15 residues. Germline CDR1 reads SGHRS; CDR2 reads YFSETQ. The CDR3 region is CASSYQDGDQETQYF.

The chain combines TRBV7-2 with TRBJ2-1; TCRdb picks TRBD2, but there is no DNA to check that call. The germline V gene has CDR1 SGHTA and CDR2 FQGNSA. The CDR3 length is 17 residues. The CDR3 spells CASSLVLAGGLGNEQFF.

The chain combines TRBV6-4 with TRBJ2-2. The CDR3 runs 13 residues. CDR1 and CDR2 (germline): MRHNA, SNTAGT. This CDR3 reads CASSERDTGELFF.

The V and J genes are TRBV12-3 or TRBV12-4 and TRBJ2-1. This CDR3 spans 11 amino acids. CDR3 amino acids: CASSSDNEQFF.

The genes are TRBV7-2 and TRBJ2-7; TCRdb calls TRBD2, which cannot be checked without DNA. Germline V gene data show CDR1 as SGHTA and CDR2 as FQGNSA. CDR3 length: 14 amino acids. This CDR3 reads CASSSGLAPYEQYF.

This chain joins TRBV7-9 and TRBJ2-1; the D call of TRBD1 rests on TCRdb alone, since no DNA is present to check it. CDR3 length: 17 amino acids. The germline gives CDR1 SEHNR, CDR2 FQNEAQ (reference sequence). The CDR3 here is CASSTTEGHYSYNEQFF.

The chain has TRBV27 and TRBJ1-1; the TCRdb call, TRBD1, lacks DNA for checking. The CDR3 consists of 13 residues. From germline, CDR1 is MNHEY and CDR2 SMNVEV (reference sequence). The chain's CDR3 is CASGDRGNTEAFF.

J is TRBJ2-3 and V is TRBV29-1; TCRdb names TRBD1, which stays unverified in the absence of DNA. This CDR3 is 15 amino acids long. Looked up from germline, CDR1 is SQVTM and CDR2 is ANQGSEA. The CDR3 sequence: CSVDGTGGFPDTQYF.

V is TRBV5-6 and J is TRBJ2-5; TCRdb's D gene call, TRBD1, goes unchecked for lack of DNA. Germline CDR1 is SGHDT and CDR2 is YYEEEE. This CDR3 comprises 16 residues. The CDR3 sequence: CASSSPIGLGRSTQYF.

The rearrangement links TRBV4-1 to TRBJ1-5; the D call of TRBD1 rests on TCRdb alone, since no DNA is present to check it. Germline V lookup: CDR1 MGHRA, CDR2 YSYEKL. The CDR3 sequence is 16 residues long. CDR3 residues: CASSQDGIGGDQPQHF.

CDR3 sequence reads: CATGDRGARPYEQYF. This sequence joins TRBV10-3 and TRBJ2-7; TCRdb gives TRBD1 as the D gene, but with no DNA this cannot be confirmed. The CDR3 extends over 15 amino acids. CDR1 and CDR2 from the germline V gene are ENHRY and SYGVKD.

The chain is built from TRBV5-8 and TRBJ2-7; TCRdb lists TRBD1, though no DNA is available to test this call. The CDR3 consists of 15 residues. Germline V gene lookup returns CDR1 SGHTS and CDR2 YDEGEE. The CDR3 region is CASSSPRDGSYEQYF. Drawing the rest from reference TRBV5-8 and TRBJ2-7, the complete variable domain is EAGVTQSPTHLIKTRGQQATLRCSPISGHTSVYWYQQALGLGLQFLLWYDEGEERNRGNFPPRFSGRQFPNYSSELNVNALELEDSALYLCASSSPRDGSYEQYFGPGTRLTVT.

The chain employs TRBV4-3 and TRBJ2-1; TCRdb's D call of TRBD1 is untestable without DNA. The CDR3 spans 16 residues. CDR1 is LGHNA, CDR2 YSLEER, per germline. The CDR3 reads CASSQDRLGGGTEQFF.

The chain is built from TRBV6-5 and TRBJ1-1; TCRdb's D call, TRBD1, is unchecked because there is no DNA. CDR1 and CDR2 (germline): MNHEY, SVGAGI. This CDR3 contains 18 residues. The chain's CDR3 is CASRERQGALIGNTEAFF.

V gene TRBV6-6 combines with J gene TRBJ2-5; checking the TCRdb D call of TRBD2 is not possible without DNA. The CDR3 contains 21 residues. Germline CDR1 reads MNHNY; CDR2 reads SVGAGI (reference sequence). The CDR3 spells CASSYLSGTSGGVVVGETQYF.

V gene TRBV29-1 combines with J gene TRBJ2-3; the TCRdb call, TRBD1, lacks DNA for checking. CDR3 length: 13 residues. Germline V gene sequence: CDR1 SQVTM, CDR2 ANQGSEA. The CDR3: CSVEGLGADTQYF.

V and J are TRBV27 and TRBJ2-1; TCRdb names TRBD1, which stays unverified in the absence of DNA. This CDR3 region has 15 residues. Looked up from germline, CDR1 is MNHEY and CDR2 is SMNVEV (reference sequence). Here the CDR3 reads CASGSGGPTYNEQFF.

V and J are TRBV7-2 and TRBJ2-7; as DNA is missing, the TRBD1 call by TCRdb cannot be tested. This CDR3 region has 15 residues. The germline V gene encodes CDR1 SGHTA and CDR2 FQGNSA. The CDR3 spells CASSPTGTGYYEQYF.

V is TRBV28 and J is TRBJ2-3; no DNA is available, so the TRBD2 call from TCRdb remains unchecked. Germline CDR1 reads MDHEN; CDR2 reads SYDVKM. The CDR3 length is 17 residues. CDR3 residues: CASTQRESGVGTDTQYF. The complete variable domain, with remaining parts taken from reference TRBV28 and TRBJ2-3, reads DVKVTQSSRYLVKRTGEKVFLECVQDMDHENMFWYRQDPGLGLRLIYFSYDVKMKEKGDIPEGYSVSREKKERFSLILESASTNQTSMYLCASTQRESGVGTDTQYFGPGTRLTVL.